This T cell receptor (beta chain) was recovered during a study of identical twins. Whole-study findings and limits: Insertion counts were lower in abundant cord blood beta clonotypes, a trend that memory repertoires did not show. Models underestimated how often monozygotic twins shared out-of-frame TCR alpha.

Germline V gene data show CDR1 as DFQATT and CDR2 as SNEGSKA (reference sequence). V shed 6 bases and J shed 1 base, with 11 bases lying between them. This CDR3 region has 13 residues. Many counts were recorded for this clonotype. The antigen is not known. A template switching step contributed a universal primer site, while unique molecular identifiers were present in the cDNA. TCRdb reanalysed the 5' RACE reads using MiXCR and keeps one entry per CDR3 protein. The sample carries about 100,000 distinct CDR3 sequences, about 5.6% recorded once. Sequencing was carried out using memory T cells sorted from blood. The source of this sequence is a woman aged 45-65 years in good health. J is TRBJ2-3 and V is TRBV20-1; D is possibly TRBD2 (5 bases). CDR3 coding DNA: TGCAGTGCCGCCCCAGCGGGCACAGATACGCAGTATTTT. Translated, it gives CSAAPAGTDTQYF.